What follows is one T cell receptor beta chain and its context. Per the germline V gene, CDR1 is WSHSY and CDR2 is SAAADI. The trim removed 2 bases at V and 0 bases at J, leaving 2 bases unmatched. There are 17 residues in the CDR3. It was at deep level that the assay was run. TCRdb's table, derived via immunoSEQ multiplex PCR, lists solely in-frame clones and lacks some. The table records roughly 500,000 clones, more than 75% of them present only once. Genomic DNA for unsorted samples, which was extracted with the QIAamp DNA Blood Mini kit, came from some 90 million PBMCs. The source of the sample is a study of shared clonotypes between healthy human individuals. Across the whole study: Two women and three men aged 18 to 49 made up the donors.

Sequenced sample: PBMCs. The rearrangement links TRBV10-2 to TRBJ2-1; 12 bases are a match to TRBD2. The TCR originated in a middle-aged woman in good health. Some clones in this sample may be carry-over from other donors' samples. CDR3: CASSEGLAGSSYNEQFF. The CDR3 DNA is TGCGCCAGCAGTGAGGGACTAGCGGGGAGCTCCTACAATGAGCAGTTCTTC.